Listed here are 3 T cell receptor beta chains from one sample, sequenced in a study of T cell repertoires in cytomegalovirus infection. TCRdb re-called the reads through MiXCR, storing one row per CDR3 protein. This sample yields approximately 130,000 distinct CDR3 sequences, of which around 25% are seen a single time; about 37% belongs to the top ten. The antigens these receptors bind are not known. Sequencing input: PBMCs, sequenced either directly or after in vitro stimulation (not recorded which). Receptor source: a human donor in good health (CMV status not recorded). Some clones in this sample may be carry-over from other donors' samples.

This clonotype showed up just a few times. The genes are TRBV7-9 and TRBJ2-4; D is unresolved. The CDR3 has 15 residues. The V end was cut by 4 bases, the J end by 2 bases, with 12 bases between. The germline gives CDR1 SEHNR, CDR2 FQNEAQ (reference sequence). The CDR3 spells CASSSPQGPKNIQYF. The CDR3 region has the DNA TGTGCCAGCAGCTCGCCACAAGGACCCAAAAACATTCAGTACTTC.

This clonotype was picked up a small number of times. The chain combines TRBV5-6 with TRBJ2-7, with D hard to call. Germline loops: CDR1 SGHDT, CDR2 YYEEEE. The CDR3 loop spans 13 amino acids. The germline V and J ends were trimmed by 4 bases and 0 bases, with 8 bases remaining between them. The CDR3 sequence: CASSPASSYEQYV. The CDR3 bases are TGTGCCAGCAGCCCGGCTAGCTCCTACGAGCAGTACGTC.

This clonotype was picked up a small number of times. The chain uses TRBV20-1 and TRBJ2-5; 9 bases map to TRBD2. The germline CDR1 and CDR2 sequences are DFQATT and SNEGSKA (reference sequence). Trimming removed 0 bases from V and 5 bases from J; junction bases left unmatched: 7. This CDR3 contains 15 residues. CDR3 bases: TGCAGTGCTAGAGATCCTAGCGGGAACTTGGAGACCCAGTACTTC. This codes for CSARDPSGNLETQYF.